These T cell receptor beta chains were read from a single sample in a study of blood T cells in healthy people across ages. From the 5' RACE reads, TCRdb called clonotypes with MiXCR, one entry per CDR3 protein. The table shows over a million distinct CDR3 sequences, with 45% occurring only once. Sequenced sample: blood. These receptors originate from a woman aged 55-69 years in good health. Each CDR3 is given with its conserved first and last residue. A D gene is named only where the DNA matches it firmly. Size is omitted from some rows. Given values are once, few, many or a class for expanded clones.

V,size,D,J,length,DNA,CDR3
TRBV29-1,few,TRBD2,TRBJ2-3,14,TGCAGCGTTGGTGCGGGAGTGAACACAGATACGCAGTATTTT,CSVGAGVNTDTQYF
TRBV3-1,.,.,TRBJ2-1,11,TGTGCCAGCAGCCAGGGCCTTGGGCAGTTCTTC,CASSQGLGQFF
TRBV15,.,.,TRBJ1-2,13,TGTGCCACCAGCCTGGACAAGGTGAATGGCTACACCTTC,CATSLDKVNGYTF
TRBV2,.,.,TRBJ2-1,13,TGTGCCAGCAGTGTCGCCTACTACAATGAGCAGTTCTTC,CASSVAYYNEQFF
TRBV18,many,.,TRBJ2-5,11,TGTGCCAGCTCCCTCCAAGAGACCCAGTACTTC,CASSLQETQYF
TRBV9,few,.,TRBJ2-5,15,TGTGCCAGCAGCGTGAGTAGCCTGATCCAAGAGACCCAGTACTTC,CASSVSSLIQETQYF
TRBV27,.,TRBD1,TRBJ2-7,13,TGTGCCAGCAGACAAGGACAGGGGAACGAGCAGTACTTC,CASRQGQGNEQYF
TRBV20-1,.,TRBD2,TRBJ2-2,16,TGCAGTGCTACACGGACGGGACTAGCGGGGCCCGGGGAGCTGTTTTTT,CSATRTGLAGPGELFF
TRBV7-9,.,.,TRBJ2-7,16,TGTGCCAGCAGCTTACTTGGAGGGGCTCTCTCCTACGAGCAGTACTTC,CASSLLGGALSYEQYF
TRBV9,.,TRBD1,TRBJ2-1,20,TGTGCCAGCAGCGTACCTTCAGGGGGTTCGCCGGTTAGGGCCTACAATGAGCAGTTCTTC,CASSVPSGGSPVRAYNEQFF
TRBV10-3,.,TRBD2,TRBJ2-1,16,TGTGCCATCAGTGATCCCCGGCTAGCGGGAGCAAATGAGCAGTTCTTC,CAISDPRLAGANEQFF
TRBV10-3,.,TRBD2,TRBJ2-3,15,TGTGCCATCAGTGAGTCTGGGGGAGGGCCGGATACGCAGTATTTT,CAISESGGGPDTQYF
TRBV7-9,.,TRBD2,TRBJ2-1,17,TGTGCCAGAGGGGCGGGAGAGGCCCCCCCTCCCTACAATGAGCAGTTCTTC,CARGAGEAPPPYNEQFF
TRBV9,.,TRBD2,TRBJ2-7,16,TGTGCCAGCAGCCTAGGGACTAGCGGGAGAATAGGCGAGCAGTACTTC,CASSLGTSGRIGEQYF
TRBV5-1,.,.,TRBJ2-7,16,TGCGCCAGCAGCCTAAGAGTGACTGGCTCCTACAATGAGCAGTACTTC,CASSLRVTGSYNEQYF
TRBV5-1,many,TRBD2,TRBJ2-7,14,TGCGCCAGCACCCAGACTAGCGGAGCGAACGAGCAGTACTTC,CASTQTSGANEQYF
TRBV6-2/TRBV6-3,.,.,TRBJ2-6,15,TGTGCCAGCCTGCGGGGTGGGTCTGGGGCCAACGTCCTGACTTTC,CASLRGGSGANVLTF
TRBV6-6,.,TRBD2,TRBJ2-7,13,TGTGCCAGCAGCTGGACTAGCTGGGACGAGCAGTACTTC,CASSWTSWDEQYF
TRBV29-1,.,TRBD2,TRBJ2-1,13,TGCAGCGTTGCTAGCGGACACTACAATGAGCAGTTCTTC,CSVASGHYNEQFF
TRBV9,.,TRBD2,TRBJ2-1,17,TGTGCCAGCAGCGTTCTTACTGGGGGGAGGGCCAGCGATGAGCAGTTCTTC,CASSVLTGGRASDEQFF
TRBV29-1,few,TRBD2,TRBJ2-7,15,TGCAGCGTTGATATTGGACTAGCGGGAATCTCGGAGCAGTACTTC,CSVDIGLAGISEQYF
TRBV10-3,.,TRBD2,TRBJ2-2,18,TGTGCCATCAGTGCAACCGGGACTAGCGGGAGGGCCGGCGGGGAGCTGTTTTTT,CAISATGTSGRAGGELFF
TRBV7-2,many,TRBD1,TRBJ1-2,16,TGTGCCAGCAGCTTCGACGCCCGACAGGGGGGCGCGGGCTACACCTTC,CASSFDARQGGAGYTF
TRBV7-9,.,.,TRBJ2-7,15,TGTGCCAGCAGCCCGCCCTTTGGAAGAACCTACGAGCAGTACTTC,CASSPPFGRTYEQYF
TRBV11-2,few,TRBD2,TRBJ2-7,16,TGTGCCAGCAGCACTAATGCGGGACTAGCGGGAGACGAGCAGTACTTC,CASSTNAGLAGDEQYF
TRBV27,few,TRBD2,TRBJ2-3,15,TGTGCCAGCAGTTTCCCCCTAGCGGGAGGCCACGCGCAGTATTTT,CASSFPLAGGHAQYF
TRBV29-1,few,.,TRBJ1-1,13,TGCAGCGTTGCTGCGGGGGTGGACACTGAAGCTTTCTTT,CSVAAGVDTEAFF
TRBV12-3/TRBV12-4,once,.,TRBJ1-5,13,TGTGCCAGCAGTGTTTTCGTCGATCAGCCCCAGCATTTT,CASSVFVDQPQHF
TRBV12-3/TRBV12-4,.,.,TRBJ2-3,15,TGTGCCAGCAGTTTAATGGGGGGAAACACAGATACGCAGTATTTT,CASSLMGGNTDTQYF
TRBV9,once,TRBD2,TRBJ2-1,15,TGTGCCAGCAAGTCGGGGCTAGCGGGAGTAGGAGAGCAGTTCTTC,CASKSGLAGVGEQFF
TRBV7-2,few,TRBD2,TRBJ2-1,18,TGTGCCAGCAGCTCCCACCATGGGAGCGGGAGAATGTACAATGAGCAGTTCTTC,CASSSHHGSGRMYNEQFF